This T cell receptor beta chain stems from a study of regulatory T cells in long-lasting Graves disease. On the study more broadly: For a period under 3 months, newly diagnosed Graves' patients had taken antithyroid drugs.

This clonotype was found many times. HTBI primers from iRepertoire and Arm-PCR of CDR3 regions yielded the TCR beta libraries. TCRdb analysed the multiplex PCR reads with MiXCR anew, one entry per CDR3 protein. The sample lists over 350,000 distinct CDR3 sequences; 12% to 15% were seen once. The V end was cut by 3 bases, the J end by 5 bases, with 17 bases between. This CDR3 is built from 16 residues. Germline values: CDR1 SGHNT, CDR2 YENEEA. Time point defined: newly diagnosed GD, antithyroid drugs for less than 3 months. RNA from PBMCs was the source of the TCR library. The data were also submitted as part of a second study, on T cells in Graves' hyperthyroidism and ophthalmopathy. That work contributes: Hyperthyroidism, newly diagnosed and lasting under 2 months, affected patients aged 18 to 65. The study excluded patients with uncontrolled infection, other autoimmune disease, pregnancy or lactation. Diagnoses were made from clinical symptoms, serum measures (thyroxine and TRAb), thyroid ultrasound and orbital computed tomography.

The source is a woman between 50 and 59 years old with Graves disease. This specimen was peripheral blood mononuclear cells (PBMCs), taken at new diagnosis, from a patient treated with antithyroid drugs. The V and J genes are TRBV11-3 and TRBJ2-1, with no clear D. Written as DNA, the CDR3 is TGTGCCAGCAGCTTGGAAGTAGTAGGCCCTCACAATGAGCAGTTCTTC. It is translated as CASSLEVVGPHNEQFF.